These 17 T cell receptor beta chains originate from one sample sequenced in a study of T cells in Graves' hyperthyroidism and ophthalmopathy. TCR beta CDR3 regions were amplified from RNA. The study used the HTBI primer set for a first-round RT-PCR of the TCR CDR3. In TCRdb, the multiplex PCR reads were re-called with MiXCR into one record per CDR3 protein. The repertoire holds about 400,000 distinct CDR3 sequences, with about 14% as singletons. Sequenced sample: blood. Receptor source: a woman in her 30s with Graves' ophthalmopathy.

At least ten counts were recorded for this clonotype. This chain uses TRBV4-1 with TRBJ2-7, with D uncertain. The CDR3 has 12 amino acids. Trimming took off 1 base at V and 5 bases at J, with 6 bases between the two ends. Germline V gene lookup returns CDR1 MGHRA and CDR2 YSYEKL. This CDR3 is CASSQGRNEQYF. The CDR3 DNA follows: TGCGCCAGCAGCCAAGGTAGAAACGAGCAGTACTTC.

This clonotype was seen repeatedly, ten times or more. The rearrangement uses TRBV7-2 and TRBJ2-1; 10 bases agree with TRBD2. The germline V gene encodes CDR1 SGHTA and CDR2 FQGNSA. Unmatched junction bases numbered 3, after V lost 2 bases and J lost 5 bases. The CDR3 contains 15 residues. The CDR3 region is CASSLMLAGDNEQFF. CDR3 coding DNA: TGTGCCAGCAGCTTAATGCTAGCGGGAGACAATGAGCAGTTCTTC.

This clonotype was seen ten or more times. The chain combines TRBV3-1 with TRBJ2-4, with a weak D call TRBD2 (6 bases). This CDR3 has 17 residues. The germline CDR1 and CDR2 sequences are LGHDT and YNNKEL (reference sequence). V lost 2 bases and J 2 bases, leaving 16 bases between the germline ends. CDR3 nucleotides: TGTGCCAGCAGCCAAATATTGACGACTAGTACCAAAAACATTCAGTACTTC. As protein: CASSQILTTSTKNIQYF.

This clonotype was counted at least ten times. V and J are TRBV7-8 and TRBJ1-1; D is perhaps TRBD1 (5 bases). Germline loops: CDR1 SGHVS, CDR2 FQNEAQ. Between the trimmed V and J ends, which lost 5 bases and 7 bases, there was a span of 17 bases. This CDR3 has 14 amino acids. This CDR3 reads CASSQDRGTGEAFF. The DNA of the CDR3 is TGTGCCAGCAGCCAAGACCGAGGAACAGGTGAAGCTTTCTTT.

The genes are TRBV7-8 and TRBJ2-1; 8 bases agree with TRBD2. This CDR3 comprises 17 residues. The J segment lost 8 bases and the V segment lost 1 base, leaving 13 bases of the junction unmatched. CDR1 SGHVS and CDR2 FQNEAQ come from the germline V gene. In DNA, the CDR3 is TGTGCCAGCAGCTTAGTTAGATCGGGGGGGTCCTATTATGAGCAGTTCTTC. It is translated as CASSLVRSGGSYYEQFF.

This clonotype showed up many times. The chain employs TRBV6-1 and TRBJ2-1; a possible D gene is TRBD2 (5 bases). Germline V gene lookup returns CDR1 MNHNS and CDR2 SASEGT. V was cut by 4 bases and J by 7 bases, with 14 bases left in between. CDR3 length: 14 residues. CDR3 residues: CASSAGVDGNEQFF. The CDR3 DNA reads TGTGCCAGCAGTGCCGGGGTTGATGGGAATGAGCAGTTCTTC.

This clonotype was detected only a few times. This chain's CDR3 is CASSLAQGGEKLFF. CDR3 nucleotides: TGTGCCAGCAGTTTAGCACAAGGGGGTGAAAAACTGTTTTTT. V is TRBV12-3 or TRBV12-4 and J is TRBJ1-4, with D perhaps matching TRBD1 (6 bases). The CDR3 runs 14 residues. Trimming left V 0 bases short and J 7 bases short, with 9 bases between.

This clonotype came up once. The genes are TRBV20-1 and TRBJ2-7; tentatively, D is TRBD1 (6 bases). This CDR3 is built from 13 residues. The germline V and J ends were trimmed by 5 bases and 0 bases, with 11 bases remaining between them. The germline CDR1 and CDR2 sequences are DFQATT and SNEGSKA (reference sequence). In DNA, the CDR3 is TGCAGTGCTGGTGGGGACAACTCCTACGAGCAGTACTTC. It specifies CSAGGDNSYEQYF.

At least ten counts were recorded for this clonotype. This CDR3 reads CSATPDGRGEAFF. The CDR3 bases are TGCAGTGCTACCCCCGACGGCCGTGGGGAAGCTTTCTTT. The gene calls are TRBV20-1 and TRBJ1-1; no definite D call. The CDR3 is 13 residues long. Trimming removed 4 bases from V and 8 bases from J, with 17 bases in between. Germline V gene data show CDR1 as DFQATT and CDR2 as SNEGSKA (reference sequence).

The chain couples TRBV13 to TRBJ1-2; TRBD1 aligns across 8 bases. Looked up from germline, CDR1 is PRHDT and CDR2 is FYEKMQ (reference sequence). The CDR3 is 15 amino acids. Trimming at V came to 5 bases and at J to 3 bases, leaving 8 bases not matched to a gene. The CDR3 nucleotides are TGTGCCAGCAGCGACCGACAGGGGCTCTACTATGGCTACACCTTC. Translated: CASSDRQGLYYGYTF.

This clonotype was detected ten times or more. The V and J genes are TRBV12-3 or TRBV12-4 and TRBJ2-3; the match to TRBD1 covers 7 bases. Trimming took 3 bases from V and 2 from J; bases not matched to a gene: 5. This CDR3 region has 15 residues. As DNA, the CDR3 is TGTGCCAGCAGTTTCCGGACAGGCTACACAGATACGCAGTATTTT. Translation: CASSFRTGYTDTQYF.

Turning to this clonotype: At one end the junction does not follow the germline gene, possibly because of a read error. The chain employs TRBV7-9 and TRBJ2-1; 9 bases are a match to TRBD2. The CDR3 consists of 15 residues. Germline loops: CDR1 SEHNR, CDR2 FQNEAQ (reference sequence). CDR3 DNA sequence: TGTGCCAGCAGCTTAGGGGCGGGGGGGTACAGTGAGCAGTTCTTC. It yields the protein CASSLGAGGYSEQFF.

The chain recombines TRBV5-4 with TRBJ1-2; no definite D call. CDR1 is SGHNT and CDR2 is YYREEE in the germline V gene (reference sequence). V was trimmed by 4 bases and J by 7 bases, leaving 17 bases between them. This CDR3 spans 14 amino acids. The CDR3 region is CASSLPPAASGYTF. The CDR3 coding sequence is TGTGCCAGCAGCCTACCTCCCGCGGCAAGTGGCTACACCTTC.

This clonotype has a count of ten or more. V and J are TRBV20-1 and TRBJ2-5; the match to TRBD2 covers 8 bases. This CDR3 has 14 residues. In germline, CDR1 is DFQATT, CDR2 SNEGSKA (reference sequence). The V and J ends lost 8 bases and 5 bases, in that order; junction bases with no gene match: 13. The CDR3 nucleotides are TGCAGTCAGAGGGCCGGGGGGGCCTTGGAGACCCAGTACTTC. The encoded protein is CSQRAGGALETQYF.

This chain connects TRBV5-4 to TRBJ2-2; TRBD2 matches at 15 bases. Germline V gives CDR1 SGHNT, CDR2 YYREEE (reference sequence). This CDR3 is built from 20 residues. The V segment lost 3 bases and the J segment 0 bases; nucleotides outside the gene matches: 9. For the CDR3, the DNA is TGTGCCAGCAGCTCCGGAAGGACTAGCGGGGGGGCCGCGAACACCGGGGAGCTGTTTTTT. Translated, it gives CASSSGRTSGGAANTGELFF.

This clonotype was recorded many times. The chain combines TRBV14 with TRBJ2-5; the D is unclear. CDR3 size: 13 residues. Germline V CDR1 and CDR2: SGHDN, FVKESK. Trimming took 0 bases from V and 5 from J, leaving 7 bases between them. Here the CDR3 DNA reads TGTGCCAGCAGCCAAGAGATCTACGAGACCCAGTACTTC. Translated: CASSQEIYETQYF.

This clonotype showed up many times. The V call is TRBV6-4, the J call TRBJ1-1, with 7 positions matching TRBD1. Looked up from germline, CDR1 is MRHNA and CDR2 is SNTAGT. The junction had 4 bases not matched to a gene; V was cut back by 11 bases and J by 1 base. The CDR3 runs 12 residues. CDR3 protein: CAGQVSNTEAFF. CDR3 sequence (DNA): TGTGCCGGACAGGTTTCGAACACTGAAGCTTTCTTT.